These 2 T cell receptor beta chains share one sample of origin, sequenced in a study of cytomegalovirus exposure and HLA in healthy donors. PCR employed 60 Vbeta and 13 Jbeta primers. Assay used: immunoSEQ multiplex PCR; TCRdb lists only in-frame clones, some missing. The sample has around 130,000 clones; 75% to 90% are singletons. The material sequenced was PBMCs. Receptors originate from a female donor in good health and CMV-seronegative.

The CDR3 DNA reads as TGTGCCAGCGCGCGGGGAGGGAACACCGGGGAGCTGTTTTTT. It yields the protein CASARGGNTGELFF. This chain joins TRBV27 and TRBJ2-2, with a possible D match to TRBD2 (6 bases). Germline CDR1 and CDR2: MNHEY and SMNVEV (reference sequence). The V end lost 8 bases, the J end lost 1 base, and 11 bases lay between the germline ends. CDR3 length: 14 amino acids.

This clone was seen just once. The gene calls are TRBV7-9 and TRBJ2-2; 8 nucleotides match TRBD2. The CDR3 spans 13 residues. The germline CDR1 and CDR2 sequences are SEHNR and FQNEAQ (reference sequence). Losses at the gene ends were 5 bases for V and 7 bases for J; bases not matched to a gene: 3. Written as DNA, the CDR3 is TGTGCCAGCAGCGATAGCGGGAACGGGGAGCTGTTTTTT. Its translation: CASSDSGNGELFF.